This T cell receptor (beta chain) was observed in a study of Graves' ophthalmopathy and Graves' hyperthyroidism. Study-level information: Peripheral blood (taken before any treatment) was collected at initial diagnosis.

This clonotype turned up a few times. The antigen is unknown. Whole-study findings and limits: Most expanded thyroid clonotypes above 0.001 frequency also appeared in blood. For predicting ophthalmopathy progression, the model had approximately 70% sensitivity and 72.22% specificity.

RNA transcripts were the source from which TCR beta CDR3 regions were amplified. RT-PCR with HTBI primers came first, then second-round multiplex PCR. TCRdb independently ran MiXCR on the multiplex PCR reads; one entry per CDR3 protein. The sample carries almost 750,000 distinct CDR3 sequences, 35% to 50% recorded once. Ophthalmopathy donors showed moderate-to-severe activity, CAS ≥3, NOSPECS ≥4 and a duration under 3 months. Germline CDR1 SGDLS, CDR2 YYNGEE. The CDR3 covers 15 residues. V shed 5 bases and J 3 bases; nucleotides not matched to a gene: 4. The origin of this receptor is an adult man with Graves' ophthalmopathy. The sequencing sample was made of peripheral blood. The rearrangement uses TRBV9 and TRBJ2-6; TRBD1 aligns across 8 bases. CDR3 coding DNA: TGTGCCAGCAGGCTACAGGGGGGTGGGGCCAACGTCCTGACTTTC. Amino acid sequence: CASRLQGGGANVLTF.